This TCR beta chain comes out of a study of cytomegalovirus exposure and HLA in healthy donors. The CDR3 length is 12 residues. The germline gives CDR1 GTSNPN, CDR2 SVGIG (reference sequence). V lost 0 bases to trimming and J lost 3 bases, with 6 bases between them. Use of 60 Vbeta and 13 Jbeta primers characterized the PCR. Data came from immunoSEQ multiplex PCR; TCRdb stores just in-frame clones and leaves some out. The sample has 30,000 to 35,000 clones, 80% seen once. Healthy bone marrow donors supplied every sample. Each donor was nominally healthy when sampled (though unrecorded immune exposures were likely). General study findings and limits: In a later analysis, V- and J-gene trimming of beta chains associated with a DCLRE1C missense variant, replicated independently. Altogether, more than 150 TCR beta chains were recorded as cytomegalovirus-associated.

As concerns this clone: Its antigen is not known. The sample has other DNA sequences that encode this CDR3 too.

Sequenced: PBMCs. The chain combines TRBV30 with TRBJ2-7; perhaps TRBD1 as D (6 bases). The receptor comes from a male donor in good health and CMV-seronegative. For the CDR3, the DNA is TGTGCCTGGAGTGTAGGGGGCTACGAGCAGTACTTC. Its protein is CAWSVGGYEQYF.